Listed below are T cell receptor beta chains from one sample, sequenced in a study of monozygotic twins with inflammatory bowel disease. TCRdb reprocessed the 5' RACE reads, with one entry per CDR3 protein and no DNA. The sample table sets out about 450,000 distinct CDR3 sequences. Sequenced input: blood. These receptors were obtained from a human donor with ulcerative colitis or Crohn's disease, or a healthy co-twin of an affected twin (not recorded which). CDR3s include the opening cysteine and the closing phenylalanine or tryptophan. The order of the fields is J gene, V gene, CDR3 length, CDR3 protein.

j_gene: TRBJ2-3
v_gene: TRBV9
len: 16
CDR3aa: CASSVEAVSRTDTQYF

j_gene: TRBJ1-2
v_gene: TRBV4-1
len: 15
CDR3aa: CASSPRQGDSYGYTF

j_gene: TRBJ1-4
v_gene: TRBV5-6
len: 13
CDR3aa: CASSLDSGKKLFF

j_gene: TRBJ2-3
v_gene: TRBV5-5
len: 16
CDR3aa: CASSTRTSGGTDTQYF

j_gene: TRBJ2-2
v_gene: TRBV28
len: 14
CDR3aa: CASSSGRGTGELFF

j_gene: TRBJ2-1
v_gene: TRBV9
len: 15
CDR3aa: CASSVLAGGHNEQFF

j_gene: TRBJ2-1
v_gene: TRBV6-1
len: 14
CDR3aa: CASRIGGSYNEQFF

j_gene: TRBJ2-4
v_gene: TRBV12-3/TRBV12-4
len: 16
CDR3aa: CASSLYTGGFKNIQYF

j_gene: TRBJ2-5
v_gene: TRBV14
len: 14
CDR3aa: CASSHQTRDGTQYF

j_gene: TRBJ1-5
v_gene: TRBV18
len: 15
CDR3aa: CASSPSGYDNQPQHF

j_gene: TRBJ1-6
v_gene: TRBV20-1
len: 14
CDR3aa: CSARDGTANSPLHF

j_gene: TRBJ2-3
v_gene: TRBV7-3
len: 15
CDR3aa: CASSLTWIGPDTQYF

j_gene: TRBJ2-5
v_gene: TRBV6-1
len: 16
CDR3aa: CASSAGLAGAKETQYF

j_gene: TRBJ2-7
v_gene: TRBV6-2/TRBV6-3
len: 14
CDR3aa: CASTRALSGYEQYF

j_gene: TRBJ2-5
v_gene: TRBV6-2/TRBV6-3
len: 15
CDR3aa: CASSAAGGHQETQYF

j_gene: TRBJ2-5
v_gene: TRBV20-1
len: 12
CDR3aa: CSAPTGSETQYF

j_gene: TRBJ2-7
v_gene: TRBV4-3
len: 15
CDR3aa: CASSQGGSGVYEQYF

j_gene: TRBJ2-2
v_gene: TRBV3-1
len: 12
CDR3aa: CASSPGERDLFF

j_gene: TRBJ2-5
v_gene: TRBV20-1
len: 13
CDR3aa: CSPSSTGQETQYF

j_gene: TRBJ2-5
v_gene: TRBV5-1
len: 16
CDR3aa: CASSLGATSEWETQYF

j_gene: TRBJ2-3
v_gene: TRBV27
len: 15
CDR3aa: CATWMGLARTDTQYF

j_gene: TRBJ2-1
v_gene: TRBV4-2
len: 16
CDR3aa: CASSQDLTAVGDEQFF

j_gene: TRBJ1-2
v_gene: TRBV7-8
len: 14
CDR3aa: CASSPRGTGDGYTF

j_gene: TRBJ2-4
v_gene: TRBV28
len: 12
CDR3aa: CASSLNRNIQYF

j_gene: TRBJ1-6
v_gene: TRBV3-1
len: 17
CDR3aa: CASSQDGIGSYNSPLHF

j_gene: TRBJ1-5
v_gene: TRBV10-3
len: 13
CDR3aa: CAISEGNNQPQHF

j_gene: TRBJ1-2
v_gene: TRBV20-1
len: 15
CDR3aa: CSARDMTTGFYGYTF

j_gene: TRBJ1-5
v_gene: TRBV4-3
len: 17
CDR3aa: CASSQGQKAGLNQPQHF

j_gene: TRBJ2-7
v_gene: TRBV11-2
len: 13
CDR3aa: CASSLSTGDEQYF

j_gene: TRBJ1-1
v_gene: TRBV6-2/TRBV6-3
len: 16
CDR3aa: CASSLTTTGGNTEAFF

j_gene: TRBJ2-5
v_gene: TRBV3-1
len: 15
CDR3aa: CASSHITVSQETQYF

j_gene: TRBJ2-1
v_gene: TRBV20-1
len: 12
CDR3aa: CSARIDYNEQFF

j_gene: TRBJ2-4
v_gene: TRBV2
len: 14
CDR3aa: CATRLGGDKNIQYF

j_gene: TRBJ1-2
v_gene: TRBV20-1
len: 14
CDR3aa: CSAPRADPNYGYTF

j_gene: TRBJ2-7
v_gene: TRBV6-1
len: 14
CDR3aa: CASRGQVPTYEQYF

j_gene: TRBJ1-2
v_gene: TRBV27
len: 13
CDR3aa: CASSTRKVDGYTF

j_gene: TRBJ1-1
v_gene: TRBV5-4
len: 15
CDR3aa: CASSSDRVMNTEAFF

j_gene: TRBJ1-1
v_gene: TRBV11-2
len: 15
CDR3aa: CASSRSGSLGTEAFF

j_gene: TRBJ1-2
v_gene: TRBV18
len: 14
CDR3aa: CASSPTDRGLGYTF

j_gene: TRBJ2-2
v_gene: TRBV30
len: 12
CDR3aa: CAWTAQPGELFF

j_gene: TRBJ2-1
v_gene: TRBV5-1
len: 15
CDR3aa: CASSFAGGEYNEQFF